These T cell receptor beta chains were read from a single sample in a study of human T cells and chemical hapten exposure. TCRdb independently ran MiXCR on the RACE reads; one entry per CDR3 protein. The sample lists tens of thousands of distinct CDR3 sequences, 9.5% to 13% seen once, with 1.6% in the top ten. The specimen comprised whole blood, sampled in connection with sensitization to the hapten diphenylcyclopropenone (DPC). The source is a man aged 18 to 29 with alopecia areata. Some clones in this sample may be carry-over from other donors' samples. Both conserved end residues are part of each CDR3. D genes are given only for firm matches. Clone sizes are given selectively: once, few, many, or a class where the clone is expanded.

V gene: TRBV10-1
D gene: .
J gene: TRBJ2-2
CDR3 length: 13
clone size: .
CDR3 protein: CASSEGAVGELFF
CDR3 DNA: TGCGCCAGCAGTGAGGGGGCGGTCGGGGAGCTGTTTTTT

V gene: TRBV14
D gene: .
J gene: TRBJ2-3
CDR3 length: 17
clone size: many
CDR3 protein: CASSQTRYTSGTDTQYF
CDR3 DNA: TGTGCCAGCAGCCAAACGAGGTATACCAGCGGCACAGATACGCAGTATTTT

V gene: TRBV11-2
D gene: .
J gene: TRBJ1-1
CDR3 length: 18
clone size: few
CDR3 protein: CASSLDGGGDIMNTEAFF
CDR3 DNA: TGTGCCAGCAGCTTAGATGGTGGAGGCGACATCATGAACACTGAAGCTTTCTTT

V gene: TRBV14
D gene: .
J gene: TRBJ1-4
CDR3 length: 14
clone size: .
CDR3 protein: CASSRRGTSEKLFF
CDR3 DNA: TGTGCCAGCAGCCGACGGGGAACCAGTGAAAAACTGTTTTTT

V gene: TRBV11-2
D gene: TRBD1
J gene: TRBJ1-1
CDR3 length: 17
clone size: many
CDR3 protein: CASSFGRTGSINTEAFF
CDR3 DNA: TGTGCCAGCAGCTTTGGGCGGACAGGGTCTATTAACACTGAAGCTTTCTTT

V gene: TRBV29-1
D gene: .
J gene: TRBJ2-3
CDR3 length: 13
clone size: few
CDR3 protein: CSFLGGSTDTQYF
CDR3 DNA: TGCAGCTTTCTTGGGGGAAGCACAGATACGCAGTATTTT

V gene: TRBV5-1
D gene: .
J gene: TRBJ2-1
CDR3 length: 15
clone size: .
CDR3 protein: CASSLGGVEANEQFF
CDR3 DNA: TGCGCCAGCAGCTTGGGAGGGGTGGAGGCCAATGAGCAGTTCTTC

V gene: TRBV7-6
D gene: .
J gene: TRBJ1-1
CDR3 length: 13
clone size: once
CDR3 protein: CASSRSTNTEAFF
CDR3 DNA: TGTGCCAGCAGCCGATCTACGAACACTGAAGCTTTCTTT

V gene: TRBV6-4
D gene: TRBD1
J gene: TRBJ1-2
CDR3 length: 13
clone size: many
CDR3 protein: CASSETGSHGYTF
CDR3 DNA: TGTGCCAGCAGTGAGACAGGGAGCCATGGCTACACCTTC

V gene: TRBV10-3
D gene: TRBD1
J gene: TRBJ2-5
CDR3 length: 13
clone size: few
CDR3 protein: CAISGTGGETQYF
CDR3 DNA: TGTGCCATCAGCGGGACAGGGGGAGAGACCCAGTACTTC

V gene: TRBV20-1
D gene: TRBD1
J gene: TRBJ1-5
CDR3 length: 13
clone size: many
CDR3 protein: CSALTGTNQPQHF
CDR3 DNA: TGCAGTGCCCTGACAGGGACAAATCAGCCCCAGCATTTT

V gene: TRBV7-3
D gene: .
J gene: TRBJ1-5
CDR3 length: 13
clone size: .
CDR3 protein: CASSLGRSQPQHF
CDR3 DNA: TGTGCCAGCAGCTTAGGCCGAAGTCAGCCCCAGCATTTT

V gene: TRBV7-2
D gene: TRBD2
J gene: TRBJ2-1
CDR3 length: 15
clone size: .
CDR3 protein: CASSPSGDPGNEQFF
CDR3 DNA: TGTGCCAGCAGCCCTAGCGGGGATCCAGGCAATGAGCAGTTCTTC

V gene: TRBV7-2
D gene: .
J gene: TRBJ2-3
CDR3 length: 13
clone size: few
CDR3 protein: CASSLVVLGTQYF
CDR3 DNA: TGTGCCAGCAGCTTAGTGGTTCTGGGGACGCAGTATTTT

V gene: TRBV29-1
D gene: TRBD2
J gene: TRBJ2-3
CDR3 length: 16
clone size: .
CDR3 protein: CSVEDQRGWGTDTQYF
CDR3 DNA: TGCAGCGTTGAAGATCAGCGGGGCTGGGGCACAGATACGCAGTATTTT

V gene: TRBV20-1
D gene: TRBD1
J gene: TRBJ1-6
CDR3 length: 16
clone size: .
CDR3 protein: CSAGRQGGGINSPLHF
CDR3 DNA: TGCAGTGCTGGCCGACAGGGTGGGGGGATTAATTCACCCCTCCACTTT

V gene: TRBV10-3
D gene: TRBD1
J gene: TRBJ1-5
CDR3 length: 13
clone size: few
CDR3 protein: CAISGTGGQPQHF
CDR3 DNA: TGTGCCATCAGTGGAACAGGGGGCCAGCCCCAGCATTTT

V gene: TRBV11-2
D gene: TRBD1
J gene: TRBJ1-4
CDR3 length: 13
clone size: many
CDR3 protein: CASRPRGKEKLFF
CDR3 DNA: TGTGCCAGCAGGCCCAGGGGGAAAGAAAAACTGTTTTTT

V gene: TRBV11-1
D gene: .
J gene: TRBJ2-5
CDR3 length: 16
clone size: few
CDR3 protein: CASSLDGRTSQETQYF
CDR3 DNA: TGTGCCAGCAGCTTAGATGGCAGGACGTCCCAAGAGACCCAGTACTTC

V gene: TRBV5-1
D gene: .
J gene: TRBJ1-1
CDR3 length: 16
clone size: .
CDR3 protein: CASSSLWARSETEAFF
CDR3 DNA: TGCGCCAGCAGCTCGCTCTGGGCCCGCTCGGAAACTGAAGCTTTCTTT

V gene: TRBV12-3/TRBV12-4
D gene: .
J gene: TRBJ2-3
CDR3 length: 15
clone size: many
CDR3 protein: CASSPGATPPDTQYF
CDR3 DNA: TGTGCCAGCAGTCCAGGGGCAACCCCCCCAGATACGCAGTATTTT

V gene: TRBV28
D gene: .
J gene: TRBJ1-5
CDR3 length: 17
clone size: few
CDR3 protein: CASSSTQGSRGNQPQHF
CDR3 DNA: TGTGCCAGCAGTTCTACTCAGGGGAGTCGGGGCAATCAGCCCCAGCATTTT

V gene: TRBV19
D gene: TRBD1
J gene: TRBJ1-4
CDR3 length: 13
clone size: few
CDR3 protein: CASRDRGNEKLFF
CDR3 DNA: TGTGCCAGCCGGGACAGGGGAAACGAAAAACTGTTTTTT

V gene: TRBV7-2
D gene: TRBD1
J gene: TRBJ2-1
CDR3 length: 15
clone size: few
CDR3 protein: CASSYRGYGVDEQFF
CDR3 DNA: TGTGCCAGCAGCTACAGGGGGTACGGAGTAGATGAGCAGTTCTTC

V gene: TRBV7-8
D gene: .
J gene: TRBJ2-2
CDR3 length: 15
clone size: few
CDR3 protein: CASSGDRFYTGELFF
CDR3 DNA: TGTGCCAGCAGCGGCGACAGATTTTACACCGGGGAGCTGTTTTTT

V gene: TRBV10-3
D gene: .
J gene: TRBJ1-5
CDR3 length: 15
clone size: few
CDR3 protein: CAISERQLTGQPQHF
CDR3 DNA: TGTGCCATCAGTGAGCGACAGTTGACGGGCCAGCCCCAGCATTTT

V gene: TRBV29-1
D gene: .
J gene: TRBJ2-3
CDR3 length: 16
clone size: .
CDR3 protein: CSVPPRGRPSTDTQYF
CDR3 DNA: TGCAGCGTTCCCCCCCGTGGGCGACCCAGCACAGATACGCAGTATTTT

V gene: TRBV21-1
D gene: .
J gene: TRBJ2-5
CDR3 length: 20
clone size: .
CDR3 protein: CASSNLHPSFSGQGKETQYF
CDR3 DNA: TGTGCCAGCAGCAACTTGCACCCAAGTTTTTCGGGACAGGGGAAAGAGACCCAGTACTTC

V gene: TRBV20-1
D gene: .
J gene: TRBJ2-5
CDR3 length: 14
clone size: .
CDR3 protein: CSAPPTPAGETQYF
CDR3 DNA: TGCAGTGCTCCTCCAACCCCGGCGGGCGAGACCCAGTACTTC

V gene: TRBV6-5
D gene: .
J gene: TRBJ2-7
CDR3 length: 14
clone size: .
CDR3 protein: CASTSPQGRYEQYF
CDR3 DNA: TGTGCCAGCACCTCCCCACAGGGAAGGTACGAGCAGTACTTC

V gene: TRBV5-1
D gene: TRBD1
J gene: TRBJ2-7
CDR3 length: 13
clone size: few
CDR3 protein: CASSWDSNYEQYF
CDR3 DNA: TGCGCCAGCAGCTGGGACAGTAACTACGAGCAGTACTTC

V gene: TRBV28
D gene: .
J gene: TRBJ1-4
CDR3 length: 12
clone size: .
CDR3 protein: CASTRLTEKLFF
CDR3 DNA: TGTGCCAGCACTAGGTTAACGGAAAAACTGTTTTTT

V gene: TRBV9
D gene: .
J gene: TRBJ1-1
CDR3 length: 16
clone size: .
CDR3 protein: CASSGGQLPMNTEAFF
CDR3 DNA: TGTGCCAGCAGCGGAGGACAGCTACCTATGAACACTGAAGCTTTCTTT

V gene: TRBV14
D gene: .
J gene: TRBJ1-4
CDR3 length: 13
clone size: few
CDR3 protein: CASTNSRAGELFF
CDR3 DNA: TGTGCCAGCACTAACTCACGAGCAGGGGAACTGTTTTTT

V gene: TRBV7-9
D gene: .
J gene: TRBJ1-1
CDR3 length: 14
clone size: many
CDR3 protein: CASSSLGQGTEAFF
CDR3 DNA: TGTGCCAGCAGCTCCCTGGGCCAAGGGACTGAAGCTTTCTTT

V gene: TRBV11-3
D gene: .
J gene: TRBJ2-1
CDR3 length: 14
clone size: .
CDR3 protein: CASSWRGPGNEQFF
CDR3 DNA: TGTGCCAGCAGCTGGCGGGGTCCGGGGAATGAGCAGTTCTTC